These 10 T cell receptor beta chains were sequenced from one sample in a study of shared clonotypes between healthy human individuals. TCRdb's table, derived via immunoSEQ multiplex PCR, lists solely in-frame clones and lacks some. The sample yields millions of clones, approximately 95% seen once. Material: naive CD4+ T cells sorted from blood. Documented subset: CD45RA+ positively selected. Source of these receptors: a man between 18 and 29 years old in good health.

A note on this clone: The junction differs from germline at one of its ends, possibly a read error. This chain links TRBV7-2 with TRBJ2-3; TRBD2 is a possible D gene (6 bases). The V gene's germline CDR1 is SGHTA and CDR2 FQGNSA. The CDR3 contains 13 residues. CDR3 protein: CASSLAWPDTQYF. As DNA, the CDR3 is TGTGCCAGCAGCCTAGCGTGGCCAGATACGCAGTATTTT.

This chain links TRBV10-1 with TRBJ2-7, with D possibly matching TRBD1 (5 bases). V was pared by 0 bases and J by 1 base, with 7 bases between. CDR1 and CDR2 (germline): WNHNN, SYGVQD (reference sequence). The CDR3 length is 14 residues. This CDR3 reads CASSESDRSYEQYF. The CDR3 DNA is TGCGCCAGCAGTGAGTCTGACAGATCCTACGAGCAGTACTTC.

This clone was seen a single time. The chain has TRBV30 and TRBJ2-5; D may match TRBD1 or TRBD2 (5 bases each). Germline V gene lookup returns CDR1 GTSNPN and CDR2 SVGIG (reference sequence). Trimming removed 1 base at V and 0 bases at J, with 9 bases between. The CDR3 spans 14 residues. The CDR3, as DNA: TGTGCCTGGAGTGGGGGGAATTACCAAGAGACCCAGTACTTC. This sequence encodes CAWSGGNYQETQYF.

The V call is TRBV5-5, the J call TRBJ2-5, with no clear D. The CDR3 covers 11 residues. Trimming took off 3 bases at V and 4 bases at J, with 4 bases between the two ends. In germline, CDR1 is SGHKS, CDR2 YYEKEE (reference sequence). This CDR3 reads CASSSLETQYF. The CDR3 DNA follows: TGTGCCAGCAGCTCTTTAGAGACCCAGTACTTC.

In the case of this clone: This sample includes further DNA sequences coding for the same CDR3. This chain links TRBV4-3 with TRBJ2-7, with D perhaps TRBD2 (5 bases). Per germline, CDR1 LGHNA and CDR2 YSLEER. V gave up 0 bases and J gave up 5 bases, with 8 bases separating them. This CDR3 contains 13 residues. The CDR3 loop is CASSQDRGHEQYF. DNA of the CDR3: TGCGCCAGCAGCCAAGACCGAGGGCACGAGCAGTACTTC.

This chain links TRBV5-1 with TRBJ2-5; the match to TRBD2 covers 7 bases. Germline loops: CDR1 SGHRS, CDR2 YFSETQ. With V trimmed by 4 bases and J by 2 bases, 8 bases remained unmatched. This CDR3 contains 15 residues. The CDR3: CASSGFSGVQETQYF. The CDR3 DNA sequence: TGCGCCAGCAGCGGGTTCAGCGGGGTTCAAGAGACCCAGTACTTC.

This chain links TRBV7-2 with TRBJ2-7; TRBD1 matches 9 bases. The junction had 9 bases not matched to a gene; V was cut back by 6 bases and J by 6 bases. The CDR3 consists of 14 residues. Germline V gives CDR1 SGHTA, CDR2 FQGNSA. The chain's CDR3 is CASRRGGQGGEQYF. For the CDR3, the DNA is TGTGCCAGCAGACGTGGGGGACAGGGAGGCGAGCAGTACTTC.

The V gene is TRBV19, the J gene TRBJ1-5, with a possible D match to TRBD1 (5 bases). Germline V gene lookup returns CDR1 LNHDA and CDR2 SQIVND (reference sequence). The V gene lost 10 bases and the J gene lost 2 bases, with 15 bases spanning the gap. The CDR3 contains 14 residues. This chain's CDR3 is CATSDIGGNQPQHF. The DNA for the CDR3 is TGTGCCACCTCGGACATAGGTGGCAATCAGCCCCAGCATTTT.

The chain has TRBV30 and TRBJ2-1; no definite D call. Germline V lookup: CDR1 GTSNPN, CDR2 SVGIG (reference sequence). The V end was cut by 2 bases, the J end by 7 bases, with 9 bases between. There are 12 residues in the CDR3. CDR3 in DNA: TGTGCCTGGAGTAGCTTTCTTAATGAGCAGTTCTTC. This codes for CAWSSFLNEQFF.

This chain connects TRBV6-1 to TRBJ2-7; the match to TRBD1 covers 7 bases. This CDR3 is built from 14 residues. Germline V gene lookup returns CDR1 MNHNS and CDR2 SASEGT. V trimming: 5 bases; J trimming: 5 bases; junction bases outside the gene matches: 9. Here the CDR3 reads CASSISGTVDEQYF. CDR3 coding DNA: TGTGCCAGCAGTATCTCCGGGACAGTTGACGAGCAGTACTTC.